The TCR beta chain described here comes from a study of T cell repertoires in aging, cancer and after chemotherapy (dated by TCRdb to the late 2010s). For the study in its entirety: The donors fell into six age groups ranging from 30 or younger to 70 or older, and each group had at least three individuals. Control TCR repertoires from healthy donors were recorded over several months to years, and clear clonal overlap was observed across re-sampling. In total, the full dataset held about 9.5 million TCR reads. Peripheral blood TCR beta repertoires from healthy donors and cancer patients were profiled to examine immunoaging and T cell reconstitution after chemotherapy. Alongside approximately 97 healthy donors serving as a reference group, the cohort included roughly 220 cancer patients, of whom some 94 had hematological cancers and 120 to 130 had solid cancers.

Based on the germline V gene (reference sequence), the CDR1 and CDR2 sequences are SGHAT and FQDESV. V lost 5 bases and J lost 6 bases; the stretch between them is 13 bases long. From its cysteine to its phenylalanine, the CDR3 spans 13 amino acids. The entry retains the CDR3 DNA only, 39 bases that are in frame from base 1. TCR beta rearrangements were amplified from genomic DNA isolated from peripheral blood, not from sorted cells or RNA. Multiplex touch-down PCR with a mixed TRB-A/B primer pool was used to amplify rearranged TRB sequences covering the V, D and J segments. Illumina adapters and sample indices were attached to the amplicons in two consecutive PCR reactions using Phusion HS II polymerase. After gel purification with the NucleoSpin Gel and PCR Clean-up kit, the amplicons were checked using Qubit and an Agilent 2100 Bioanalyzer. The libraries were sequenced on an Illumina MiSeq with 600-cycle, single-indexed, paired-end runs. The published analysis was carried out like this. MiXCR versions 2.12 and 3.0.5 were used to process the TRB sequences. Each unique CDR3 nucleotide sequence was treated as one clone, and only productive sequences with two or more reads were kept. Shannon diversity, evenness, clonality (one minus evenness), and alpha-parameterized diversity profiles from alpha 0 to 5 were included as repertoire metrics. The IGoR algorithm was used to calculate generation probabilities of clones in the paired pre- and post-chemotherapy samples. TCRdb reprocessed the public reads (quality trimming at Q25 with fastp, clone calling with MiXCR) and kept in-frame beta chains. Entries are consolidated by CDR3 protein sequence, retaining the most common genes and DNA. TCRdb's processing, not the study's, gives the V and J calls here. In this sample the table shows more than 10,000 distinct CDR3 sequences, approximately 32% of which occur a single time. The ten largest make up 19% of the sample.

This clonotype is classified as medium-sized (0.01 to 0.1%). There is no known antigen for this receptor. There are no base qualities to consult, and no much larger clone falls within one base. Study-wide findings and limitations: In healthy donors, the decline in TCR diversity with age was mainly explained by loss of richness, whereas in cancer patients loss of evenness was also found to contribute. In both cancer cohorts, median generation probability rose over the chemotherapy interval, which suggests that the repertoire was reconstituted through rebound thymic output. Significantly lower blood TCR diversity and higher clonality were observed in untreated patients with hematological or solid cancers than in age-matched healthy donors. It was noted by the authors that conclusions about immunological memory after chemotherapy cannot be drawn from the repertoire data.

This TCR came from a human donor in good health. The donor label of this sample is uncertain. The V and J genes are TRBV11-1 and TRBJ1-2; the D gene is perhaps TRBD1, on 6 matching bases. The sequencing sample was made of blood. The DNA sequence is TGTGCCAGCAGCGCCCAGGGGCTTAATGGCTACACCTTC. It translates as CASSAQGLNGYTF. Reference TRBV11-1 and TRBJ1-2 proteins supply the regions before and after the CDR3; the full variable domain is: EAEVAQSPRYKITEKSQAVAFWCDPISGHATLYWYRQILGQGPELLVQFQDESVVDDSQLPKDRFSAERLKGVDSTLKIQPAELGDSAMYLCASSAQGLNGYTFGSGTRLTVV.